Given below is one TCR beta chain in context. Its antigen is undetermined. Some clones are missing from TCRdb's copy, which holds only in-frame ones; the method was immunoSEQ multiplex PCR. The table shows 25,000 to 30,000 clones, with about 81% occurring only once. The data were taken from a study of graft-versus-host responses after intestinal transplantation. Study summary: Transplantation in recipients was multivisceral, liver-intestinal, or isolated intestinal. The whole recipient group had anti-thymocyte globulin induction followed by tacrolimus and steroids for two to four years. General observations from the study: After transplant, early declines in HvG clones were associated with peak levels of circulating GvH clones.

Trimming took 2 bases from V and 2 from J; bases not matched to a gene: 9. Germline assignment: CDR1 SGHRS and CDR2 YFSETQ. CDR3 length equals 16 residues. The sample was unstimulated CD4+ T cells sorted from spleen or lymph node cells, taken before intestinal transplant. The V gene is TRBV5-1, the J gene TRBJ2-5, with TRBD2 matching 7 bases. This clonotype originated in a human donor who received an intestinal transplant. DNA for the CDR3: TGCGCCAGCAGCTTTGGGGTGCGGGGGAAGCAAGAGACCCAGTACTTC. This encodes CASSFGVRGKQETQYF.